This TCR beta chain is from a study of blood T cell repertoires in COVID-19. Overall study: There were acute and convalescent COVID-19 samples, and they came from the United States, Italy and Spain. T cells, B-cell-depleted T cells, or PBMCs supplied cDNA or gDNA.

Original processing methods: By means of reference gene primer amplification, nucleated cell counts were estimated. Sequencing was performed with immunoSEQ multiplex PCR; in TCRdb, only in-frame clones are kept and a portion is missing. V, J and clone size are taken as reported in that table, and D and trimming were inferred from the DNA itself. The table lists over 120,000 clones, roughly 88% of them singletons. CDR1 and CDR2 from the germline V gene are SGHDN and FVKESK. V dropped 5 bases and J dropped 3 bases, with 13 bases sitting between them. The CDR3 extends over 14 amino acids. Sequencing was done on a sample of peripheral blood. This sequence was found in a man aged 55 to 69 with active or convalescent COVID-19. The rearrangement uses TRBV14 and TRBJ1-1; D remains unclear. In DNA, the CDR3 is TGTGCCAGCAGCTCGGATACGACTTACACTGAAGCTTTCTTT. Protein: CASSSDTTYTEAFF.